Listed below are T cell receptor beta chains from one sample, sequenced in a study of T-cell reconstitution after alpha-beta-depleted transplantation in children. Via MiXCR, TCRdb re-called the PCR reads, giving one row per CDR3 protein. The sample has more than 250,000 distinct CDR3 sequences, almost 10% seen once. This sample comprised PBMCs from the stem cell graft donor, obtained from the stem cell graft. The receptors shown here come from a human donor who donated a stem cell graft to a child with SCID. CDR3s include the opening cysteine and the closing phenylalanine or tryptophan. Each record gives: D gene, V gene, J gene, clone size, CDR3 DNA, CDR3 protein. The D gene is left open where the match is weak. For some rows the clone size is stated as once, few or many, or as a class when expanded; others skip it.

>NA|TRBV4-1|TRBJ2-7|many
TGCGCCAGCAGCCAAGATGTAGGGCAGGGAATTAACGAGCAGTACTTC
CASSQDVGQGINEQYF
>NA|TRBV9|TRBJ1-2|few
TGTGCCAGCAGCGTAGCCGGGCAGGGAGCCGGCTACACCTTC
CASSVAGQGAGYTF
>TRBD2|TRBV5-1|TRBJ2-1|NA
TGCGCCAGCAGCCCTGGACTAGCGGGGTACAATGAGCAGTTCTTC
CASSPGLAGYNEQFF
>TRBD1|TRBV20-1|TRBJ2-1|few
TGCAGTGCTAGAATCCGGGACAGCTACAATGAGCAGTTCTTC
CSARIRDSYNEQFF
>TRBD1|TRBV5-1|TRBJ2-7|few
TGCGCCAGCAGCTTGAACAGGGGGCTAGGCGAGCAGTACTTC
CASSLNRGLGEQYF
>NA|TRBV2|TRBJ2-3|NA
TGTGCCAGCACCCCACCCCGTGGCTGGGGGCATGGAGATACGCAGTATTTT
CASTPPRGWGHGDTQYF
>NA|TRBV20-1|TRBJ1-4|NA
TGCAGTGCTGTCCGGGACAAAAAACTGTTTTTT
CSAVRDKKLFF
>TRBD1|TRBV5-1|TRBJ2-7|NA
TGCGCCAGCAGTACGGGACAGGGGGCTGAAGAGCAGTACTTC
CASSTGQGAEEQYF
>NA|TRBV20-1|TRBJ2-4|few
TGCAGTGCTACAAGGCCCGTAGGGGCGTCGGACATTCAGTACTTC
CSATRPVGASDIQYF
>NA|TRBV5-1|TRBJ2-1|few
TGCGCCAGCAGCTTTTCTCTGCGGGGCAATGAGCAGTTCTTC
CASSFSLRGNEQFF
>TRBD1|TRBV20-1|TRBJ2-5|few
TGCAGTGCTACAGGGGGCGCAGAGACCCAGTACTTC
CSATGGAETQYF
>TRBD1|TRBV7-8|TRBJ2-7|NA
TGTGCCAGGAGCGTCGACAGGGTTGGCTTCTTC
CARSVDRVGFF
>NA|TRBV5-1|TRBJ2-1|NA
TGCGCCAGCAGCTTGGCATGGGCGGCCTACAATGAGCAGTTCTTC
CASSLAWAAYNEQFF
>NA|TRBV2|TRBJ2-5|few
TGTGCCAGCAGTGTCGGGCAGGCCACCAGGGAGACCCAGTACTTC
CASSVGQATRETQYF
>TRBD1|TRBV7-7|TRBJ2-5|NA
TGTGCTAGCAGCTTAGTAAGGACAGGGACATTTGAGACCCAGTACTTC
CASSLVRTGTFETQYF
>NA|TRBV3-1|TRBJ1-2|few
TGTGCCAGCAGCCACTACAACAGCTATGGCTACACCTTC
CASSHYNSYGYTF
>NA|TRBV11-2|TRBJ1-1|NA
TGTGCCAGCAGCTTATATCCGCGGTCCCGAAACGAGGTGGTGAACACTGAAGCTTTCTTT
CASSLYPRSRNEVVNTEAFF
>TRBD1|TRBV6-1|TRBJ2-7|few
TGTGCCAGCAAAGACAGGGGTCCCTACGAGCAGTACTTC
CASKDRGPYEQYF
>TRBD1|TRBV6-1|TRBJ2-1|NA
TGTGCCAGCAGTGGGGACAGGGGGACGATTAGACTCCCCTACAATGAGCAGTTCTTC
CASSGDRGTIRLPYNEQFF
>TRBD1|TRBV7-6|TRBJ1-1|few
TGTGCCAGCAGCTTAGAGGACAGGGAGCGAGTTGAAGCTTTCTTT
CASSLEDRERVEAFF
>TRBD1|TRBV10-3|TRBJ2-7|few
TGTGCCACCCAGTTGCCGGGACAGGGGGCCTACGAGCAGTACTTC
CATQLPGQGAYEQYF
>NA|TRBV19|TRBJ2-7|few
TGTGCCAGTAGTATAGGAAGGGGGAGCTCCTACGAGCAGTACTTC
CASSIGRGSSYEQYF
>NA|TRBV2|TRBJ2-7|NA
TGTGCCAGCAGTGGAAATAGGGACCGCTACTCCTACGAGCAGTACTTC
CASSGNRDRYSYEQYF
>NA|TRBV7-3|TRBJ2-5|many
TGTGCCAGCAGCTTAATGGGCCCAAGCAAGACCCAGTACTTC
CASSLMGPSKTQYF
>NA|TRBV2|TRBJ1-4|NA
TGTGCCAGCAGTGAAGGGCAGACAAGTGAAAAACTGTTTTTT
CASSEGQTSEKLFF
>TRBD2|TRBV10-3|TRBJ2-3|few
TGTGCCATCACCTCAGGACTAGCGGGGAACATTTATACGCAGTATTTT
CAITSGLAGNIYTQYF
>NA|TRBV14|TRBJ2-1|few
TGTGCCAGCAGCCAAGGGGTCCAGGAATGGTACAATGAGCAGTTCTTC
CASSQGVQEWYNEQFF
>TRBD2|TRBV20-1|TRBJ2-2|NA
TGCAGTGGGAAGCGGGGGCCAGCCGGGGAGCTGTTTTTT
CSGKRGPAGELFF
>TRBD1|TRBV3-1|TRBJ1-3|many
TGTGCCAGCAGCCAAGATGCAACAGGGGGCGGGAACACCATATATTTT
CASSQDATGGGNTIYF
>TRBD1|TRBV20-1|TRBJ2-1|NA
TGCAGTGCTAGAGATTTCCGGGACAGGGGCGATGAGCAGTTCTTC
CSARDFRDRGDEQFF
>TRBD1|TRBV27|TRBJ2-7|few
TGTGCCAGCAGTTGGACAGGCGAGACCTACGAGCAGTACTTC
CASSWTGETYEQYF
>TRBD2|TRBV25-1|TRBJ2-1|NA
TGTGCCAGCAGTCCACCCGGGACTAGCGCCTACAATGAGCAGTTCTTC
CASSPPGTSAYNEQFF
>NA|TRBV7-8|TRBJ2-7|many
TGTGCCAGCAGCTTAATTGAACGAAAGCAGCAGTACTTC
CASSLIERKQQYF
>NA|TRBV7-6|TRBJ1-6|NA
TGTGCCAGCAGCTTGAAGGAGCGCTTGAAGAGCTCCTATAATTCACCCCTCCACTTT
CASSLKERLKSSYNSPLHF
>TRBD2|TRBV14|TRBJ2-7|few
TGTGCCAGCAGCCAAGAGGCCCTAGCGGGATACGAGCAGTACTTC
CASSQEALAGYEQYF
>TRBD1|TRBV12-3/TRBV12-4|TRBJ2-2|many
TGTGCCAGCAGTTTTTCTCTGCAGGGGGCTTCCGGGGAGCTGTTTTTT
CASSFSLQGASGELFF
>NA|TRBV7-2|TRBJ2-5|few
TGTGCCAGCAGCGTTGGGGGAGATCCTCAAGAGACCCAGTACTTC
CASSVGGDPQETQYF
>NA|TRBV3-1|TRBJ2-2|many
TGTGCCAGCAGCCAAGATGTGGGGACCGGGGAGCTGTTTTTT
CASSQDVGTGELFF
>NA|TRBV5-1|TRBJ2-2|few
TGCGCCAGCAGCTTGAGTATCAGGGGAATGAACACCGGGGAGCTGTTTTTT
CASSLSIRGMNTGELFF
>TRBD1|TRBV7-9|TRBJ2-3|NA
TGTGCCAGCAGCTCCCTGGGACAGGGGGCCTGGGATACGCAGTATTTT
CASSSLGQGAWDTQYF
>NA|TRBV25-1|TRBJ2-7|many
TGTGCCAGCAGTGAACCCGCGCATTACGAGCAGTACTTC
CASSEPAHYEQYF
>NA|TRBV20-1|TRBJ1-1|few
TGCAGTGCTAGACTAGAATACACTGAAGCTTTCTTT
CSARLEYTEAFF
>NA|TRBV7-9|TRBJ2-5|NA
TGTGCCAGCAGCATGGTTTTGGCTCGGGAGACCCAGTACTTC
CASSMVLARETQYF
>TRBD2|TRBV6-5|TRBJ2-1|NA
TGTGCCAGCAGTTACACAATAGCGGGGAGAAAGAATGAGCAGTTCTTC
CASSYTIAGRKNEQFF
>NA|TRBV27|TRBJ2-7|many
TGTGCCAGCTCATCCCCAGGGTTCGAGCAGTACTTC
CASSSPGFEQYF
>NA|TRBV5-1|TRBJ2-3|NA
TGCGCCAGCAAAGACCACGGGGCGAAAGATACGCAGTATTTT
CASKDHGAKDTQYF
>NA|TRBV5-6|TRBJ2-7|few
TGTGCCAGCAGCGCGTACAGGGAAAGGGTCGACGAGCAGTACTTC
CASSAYRERVDEQYF
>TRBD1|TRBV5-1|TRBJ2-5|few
TGCGCCAGCAGCTTGGGGACAGGGGTCCAAGAGACCCAGTACTTC
CASSLGTGVQETQYF